This T cell receptor (beta chain) originates from a study of cytomegalovirus exposure and HLA in healthy donors. Study information: Roughly 80 million unique TCRs from HLA-typed donors made up an early data release.

PCR involved 60 Vbeta and 13 Jbeta primers. Clones were read by immunoSEQ multiplex PCR, and TCRdb kept only the in-frame ones, dropping some. The profile covers roughly 150,000 clones, with approximately 80% appearing a single time and approximately 15% taken by the ten largest. A remark on this clone: What it binds is not known.

Healthy people donating bone marrow made up the donors. The germline V gene has CDR1 SGHTA and CDR2 FQGNSA. Trimming cost V 4 bases and J 7 bases, with 11 bases left between them. The CDR3 covers 13 residues. Study conclusions and caveats: With later analysis, a missense DCLRE1C variant became linked to TCR beta V- and J-gene trimming.

The source material was PBMCs. The receptor's source is a woman aged 40 to 50 in good health and CMV-seronegative. The V call is TRBV7-2, the J call TRBJ2-1; D unresolved. The CDR3, as DNA: TGTGCCAGCAGCTCCCAAAGGAGTAATGAGCAGTTCTTC. Translation: CASSSQRSNEQFF.